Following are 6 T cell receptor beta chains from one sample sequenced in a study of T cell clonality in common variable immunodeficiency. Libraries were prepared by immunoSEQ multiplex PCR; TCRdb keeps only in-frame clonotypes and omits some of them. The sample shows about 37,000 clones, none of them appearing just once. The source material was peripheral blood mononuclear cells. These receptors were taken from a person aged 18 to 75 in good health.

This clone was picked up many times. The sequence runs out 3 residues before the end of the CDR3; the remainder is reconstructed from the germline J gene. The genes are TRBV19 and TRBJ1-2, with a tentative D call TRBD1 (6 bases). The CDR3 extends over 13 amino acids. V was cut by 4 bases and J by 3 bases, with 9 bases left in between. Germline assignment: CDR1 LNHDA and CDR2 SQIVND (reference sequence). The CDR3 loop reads CASSKQGDYGYTF. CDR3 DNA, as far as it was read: TGTGCCAGTAGTAAACAGGGTGACTATGGC.

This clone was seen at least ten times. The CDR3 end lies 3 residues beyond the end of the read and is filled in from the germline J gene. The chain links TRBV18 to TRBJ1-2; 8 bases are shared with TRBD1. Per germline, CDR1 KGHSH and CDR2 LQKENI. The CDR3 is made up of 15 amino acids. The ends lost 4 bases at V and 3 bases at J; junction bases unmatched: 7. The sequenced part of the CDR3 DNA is TGTGCCAGCTCACTTCGACAGGGGAGGGACTATGGC. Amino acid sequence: CASSLRQGRDYG. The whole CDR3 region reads CASSLRQGRDYGYTF.

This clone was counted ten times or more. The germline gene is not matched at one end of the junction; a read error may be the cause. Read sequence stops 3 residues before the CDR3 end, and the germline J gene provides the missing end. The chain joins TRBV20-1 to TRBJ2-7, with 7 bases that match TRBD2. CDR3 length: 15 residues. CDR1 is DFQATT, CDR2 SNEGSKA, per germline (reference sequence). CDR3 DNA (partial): TGCAGTGCCAGAGCGGGAAGTAGCGCTTCCTACGAG. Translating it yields CSARAGSSASYE. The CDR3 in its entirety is CSARAGSSASYEQYF.

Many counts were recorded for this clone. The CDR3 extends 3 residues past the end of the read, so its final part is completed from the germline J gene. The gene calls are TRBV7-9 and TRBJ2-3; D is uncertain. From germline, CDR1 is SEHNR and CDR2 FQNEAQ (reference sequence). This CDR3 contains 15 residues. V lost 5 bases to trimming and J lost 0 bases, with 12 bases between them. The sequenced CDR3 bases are TGTGCCAGCAGCCCGCGCCTTTCTAGCACAGATACG. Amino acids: CASSPRLSSTDT. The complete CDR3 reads CASSPRLSSTDTQYF.

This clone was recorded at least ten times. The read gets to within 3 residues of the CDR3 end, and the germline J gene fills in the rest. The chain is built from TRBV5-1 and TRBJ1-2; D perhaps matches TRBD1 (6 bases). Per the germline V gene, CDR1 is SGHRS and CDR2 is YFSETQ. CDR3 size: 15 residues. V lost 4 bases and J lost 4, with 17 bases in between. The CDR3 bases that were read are TGCGCCAGCAGCCCCGAAGGGGCAGGGGTCTATGGC. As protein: CASSPEGAGVYG. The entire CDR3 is CASSPEGAGVYGYTF.

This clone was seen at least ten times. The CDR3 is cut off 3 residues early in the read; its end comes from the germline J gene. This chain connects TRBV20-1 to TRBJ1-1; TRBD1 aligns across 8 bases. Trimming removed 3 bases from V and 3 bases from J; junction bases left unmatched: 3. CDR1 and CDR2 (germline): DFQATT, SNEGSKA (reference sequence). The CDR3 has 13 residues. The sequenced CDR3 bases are TGCAGTGCTAGGGGGACAGGCCACACTGAA. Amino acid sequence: CSARGTGHTE. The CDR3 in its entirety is CSARGTGHTEAFF.